This T cell receptor beta chain was recorded in a study of shared clonotypes between healthy human individuals. The study, taken as a whole, reports: Shared clonotypes: roughly 4.5% naive CD4, approximately 3.4% naive CD8, under 2.5% memory CD4, 0.4% to 0.5% memory CD8. Naive subsets generally had larger estimated richness than memory subsets.

To note about this clone: The antigen is undetermined.

Per germline, CDR1 SQVTM and CDR2 ANQGSEA. The CDR3 consists of 14 residues. The ends lost 3 bases at V and 7 bases at J; junction bases unmatched: 9. CD45RO negativity and positive selection for CCR7 defined naive CD8 cells, a population that excluded terminally differentiated effector memory CD45RA+ cells. Assay used: immunoSEQ multiplex PCR; TCRdb lists only in-frame clones, some missing. Counted here are under 2,000,000 clones, over 85% occurring once; the ten biggest clones make up 1.2%. The sequence was collected from a young man in good health. V gene TRBV29-1 combines with J gene TRBJ2-1; 7 bases map to TRBD1. Sequenced sample: naive CD8+ T cells sorted from blood. The CDR3 sequence is CSVDYRTGGNEQFF. CDR3 nucleotide sequence: TGCAGCGTTGATTATAGGACAGGTGGGAATGAGCAGTTCTTC.